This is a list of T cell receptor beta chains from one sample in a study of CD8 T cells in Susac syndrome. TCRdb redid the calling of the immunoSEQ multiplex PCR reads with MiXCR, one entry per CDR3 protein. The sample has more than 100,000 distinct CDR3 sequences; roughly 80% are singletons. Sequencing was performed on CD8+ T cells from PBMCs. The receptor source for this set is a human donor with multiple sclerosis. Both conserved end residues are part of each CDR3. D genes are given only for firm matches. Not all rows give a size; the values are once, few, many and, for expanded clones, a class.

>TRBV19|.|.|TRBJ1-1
TGTGCCAGTAGTATGGGAGGAGGCACTGAAGCTTTCTTT
CASSMGGGTEAFF
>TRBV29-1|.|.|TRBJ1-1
TGCAGCGTTGATAGGGGACCGTTGAACACTGAAGCTTTCTTT
CSVDRGPLNTEAFF
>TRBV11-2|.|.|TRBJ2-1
TGTGCCAGCAGCTTAGGGGCCAATGAGCAGTTCTTC
CASSLGANEQFF
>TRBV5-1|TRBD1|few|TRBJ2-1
TGCGCCAGCAGCTTGGACTTCTATGGGACAGCATCAAATGAGCAGTTCTTC
CASSLDFYGTASNEQFF
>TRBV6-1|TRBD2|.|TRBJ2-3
TGTGCCAGCTCCTACACAAGAGGACTAGCGGGGAGCACAGATACGCAGTATTTT
CASSYTRGLAGSTDTQYF
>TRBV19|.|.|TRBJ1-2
TGTGCCAGTAGCCCATCGGTGCTTATAACTAACTATGGCTACACCTTC
CASSPSVLITNYGYTF
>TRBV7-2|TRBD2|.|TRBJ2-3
TGTGCCAGCAGCTTAGCAGCGGGAGGGCGCACAGATACGCAGTATTTT
CASSLAAGGRTDTQYF
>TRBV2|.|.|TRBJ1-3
TGTGCCAGTGGGCCAGGCTCCACTGGAAACACCATATATTTT
CASGPGSTGNTIYF
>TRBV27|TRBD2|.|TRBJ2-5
TGTGCCAGCATAGGGAGCGGGAGGGCCGGGGAGACCCAGTACTTC
CASIGSGRAGETQYF
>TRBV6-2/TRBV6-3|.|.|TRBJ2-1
TGTGCCAGCAGCATAACTTACAATGAGCAGTTCTTC
CASSITYNEQFF
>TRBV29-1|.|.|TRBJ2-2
TGCAGCGTTGAAGGGGACCCCCGCTCCGGGGAGCTGTTTTTT
CSVEGDPRSGELFF
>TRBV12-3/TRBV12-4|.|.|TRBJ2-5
TGTGCCAGCCGAGGACCGCGCGGAAAAGAGACCCAGTACTTC
CASRGPRGKETQYF
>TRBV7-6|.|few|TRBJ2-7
TGTGCCAGCAGCTTTAGCGAAACCTACGAGCAGTACTTC
CASSFSETYEQYF
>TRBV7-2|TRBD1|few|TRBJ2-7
TGTGCCAGCAGCAATAGACAGGGTTTATTGGGGCAGTACTTC
CASSNRQGLLGQYF
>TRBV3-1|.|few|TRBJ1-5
TGTGCCAGCAGCCAGGGTGGGGGCAATCAGCCCCAGCATTTT
CASSQGGGNQPQHF
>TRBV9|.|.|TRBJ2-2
TGTGCCAGCAGCGTAGCGGTCAGGGGTAACACCGGGGAGCTTTTTTTT
CASSVAVRGNTGELFF
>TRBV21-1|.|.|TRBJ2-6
.
CASSTQRYSVPVGSGANVLTF
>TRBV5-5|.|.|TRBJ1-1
TGTGCCAGCAGCTTGGCTGGGGGCGAGGATTTCTTT
CASSLAGGEDFF
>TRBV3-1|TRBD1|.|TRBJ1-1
TGTGCCAGCAGCCAAGACGACAGGGCCGATTCCTACACTGAAGCTTTCTTT
CASSQDDRADSYTEAFF
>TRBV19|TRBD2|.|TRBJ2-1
TGTGCCAGTATGGGGACTAGCGGAAATGAGCAGTTCTTC
CASMGTSGNEQFF
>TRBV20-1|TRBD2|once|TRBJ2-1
TGCAGTGCTAGAGGCCCGAGCGGGACTATCAATGAGCAGTTCTTC
CSARGPSGTINEQFF
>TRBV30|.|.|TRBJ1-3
TGTGCCTGGAGTGTATTGGACGAAGATCTATCTGGAAACACCATATATTTT
CAWSVLDEDLSGNTIYF
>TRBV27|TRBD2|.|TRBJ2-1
TGTGCCAGCAGTTCCGGACTAGTGACAATCGATGAGCAGTTCTTC
CASSSGLVTIDEQFF
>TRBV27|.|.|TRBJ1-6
TGTGCCAGCAGTTCTCCGGGACAACAAGGCTATAATTCACCCCTCCACTTT
CASSSPGQQGYNSPLHF
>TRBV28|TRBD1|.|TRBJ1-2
TGTGCCAGCAGTTTATACGGGCAGGGGGAAGGCTACACCTTC
CASSLYGQGEGYTF
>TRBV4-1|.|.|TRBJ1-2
TGCGCCAGCAGCCAAGATAGATTCAAGGTAGAGGGGGTAGGTGATGGCTACACCTTC
CASSQDRFKVEGVGDGYTF
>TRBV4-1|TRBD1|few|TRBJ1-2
TGCGCCAGCAGCCAAGCGACAGGGTCCTATGGCTACACCTTC
CASSQATGSYGYTF
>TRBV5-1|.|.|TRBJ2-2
TGCGCCAGCAGCTTGGAAGCCAGTGGTCCCGGGGAGCTGTTTTTT
CASSLEASGPGELFF
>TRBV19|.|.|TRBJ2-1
TGTGCCAGTAGTATGGCCAGCCCCAATGAGCAGTTCTTC
CASSMASPNEQFF
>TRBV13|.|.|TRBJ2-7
TGTGCCAGCAGCGACAAAAATGGGGCTACTACATCGTACGAGCAGTACTTC
CASSDKNGATTSYEQYF
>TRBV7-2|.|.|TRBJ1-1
TGTGCCAGCAGCCTCGGGACTCCCGAAGCTTTCTTT
CASSLGTPEAFF
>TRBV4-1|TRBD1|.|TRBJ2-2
TGCGCCAGCAGCTTAGGGACAGTCCTGCTCGGAAACACCGGGGAGCTGTTTTTT
CASSLGTVLLGNTGELFF
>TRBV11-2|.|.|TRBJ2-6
TGTGCCAGCAGCACCCGGCGCCTCGGCGCTGGGGCCAACGTCCTGACTTTC
CASSTRRLGAGANVLTF
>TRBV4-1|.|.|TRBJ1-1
TGCGCCAGCAGCCCACCCTATGCAGGCACCGAGGGAGCTTTCTTT
CASSPPYAGTEGAFF
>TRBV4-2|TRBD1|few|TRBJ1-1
TGTGCCAGCAGCCATAGGGAGGACAGGGAAGTCCCTGAAGCTTTCTTT
CASSHREDREVPEAFF
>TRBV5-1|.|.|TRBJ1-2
TGCGCCAGCAGGCCTCAGACGAGGGAGGGTAACTATGGCTACACCTTC
CASRPQTREGNYGYTF